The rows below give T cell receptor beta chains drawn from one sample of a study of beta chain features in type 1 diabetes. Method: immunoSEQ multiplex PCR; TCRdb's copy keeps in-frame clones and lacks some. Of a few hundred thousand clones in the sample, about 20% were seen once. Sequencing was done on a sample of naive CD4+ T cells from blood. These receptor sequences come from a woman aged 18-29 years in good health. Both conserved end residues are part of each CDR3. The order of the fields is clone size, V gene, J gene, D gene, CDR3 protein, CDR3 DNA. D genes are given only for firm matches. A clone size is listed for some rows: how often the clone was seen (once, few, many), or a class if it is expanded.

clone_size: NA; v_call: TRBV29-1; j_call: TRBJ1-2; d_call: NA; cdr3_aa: CSVDHANYGYTF; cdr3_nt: TGCAGCGTTGATCATGCTAACTATGGCTACACCTTC
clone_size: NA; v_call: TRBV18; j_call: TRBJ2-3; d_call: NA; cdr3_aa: CASSQGADTQYF; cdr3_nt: TGTGCCAGCTCACAGGGGGCAGATACGCAGTATTTT
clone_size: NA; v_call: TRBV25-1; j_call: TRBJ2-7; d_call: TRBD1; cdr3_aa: CASSESGTGTYEQYF; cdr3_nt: TGTGCCAGCAGTGAATCCGGGACAGGGACCTACGAGCAGTACTTC
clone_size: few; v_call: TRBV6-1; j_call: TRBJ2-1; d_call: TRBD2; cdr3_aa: CASSELSGRTYNEQFF; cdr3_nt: TGTGCCAGCAGTGAACTTAGCGGGAGGACCTACAATGAGCAGTTCTTC
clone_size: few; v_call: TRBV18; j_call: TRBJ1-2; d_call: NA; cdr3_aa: CASSPGTTNYGYTF; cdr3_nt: TGTGCCAGCTCACCCGGGACAACTAACTATGGCTACACCTTC
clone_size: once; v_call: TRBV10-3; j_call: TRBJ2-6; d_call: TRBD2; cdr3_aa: CAITGFPLGGFGANVLTF; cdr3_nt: TGTGCCATCACCGGTTTCCCCTTGGGGGGGTTTGGGGCCAACGTCCTGACTTTC
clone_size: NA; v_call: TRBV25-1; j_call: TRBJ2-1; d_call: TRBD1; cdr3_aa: CASSRGTYNEQFF; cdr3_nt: TGTGCCAGCAGCAGGGGGACGTACAATGAGCAGTTCTTC
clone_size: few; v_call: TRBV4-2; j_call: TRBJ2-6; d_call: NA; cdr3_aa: CASSHSRGGANVLTF; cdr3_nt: TGTGCCAGCAGCCATTCCCGGGGTGGGGCCAACGTCCTGACTTTC
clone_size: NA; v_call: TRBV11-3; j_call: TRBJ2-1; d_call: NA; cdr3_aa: CASSLRNEQFF; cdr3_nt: TGTGCCAGCAGCTTACGGAATGAGCAGTTCTTC
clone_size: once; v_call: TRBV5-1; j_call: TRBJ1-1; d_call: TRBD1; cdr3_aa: CASSLPTGGTEAFF; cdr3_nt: TGCGCCAGCAGCTTGCCCACAGGGGGTACTGAAGCTTTCTTT
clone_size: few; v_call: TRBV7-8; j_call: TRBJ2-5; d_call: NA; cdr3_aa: CASSLEAETQYF; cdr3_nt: TGTGCCAGCAGCTTAGAAGCAGAGACCCAGTACTTC
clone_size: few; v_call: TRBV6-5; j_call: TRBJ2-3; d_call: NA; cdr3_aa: CASSYGKGEKYF; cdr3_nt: TGTGCCAGCAGTTACGGAAAGGGAGAAAAGTATTTT
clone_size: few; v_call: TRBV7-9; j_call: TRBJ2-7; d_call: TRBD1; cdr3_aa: CASSPGQGLTYEQYF; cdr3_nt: TGTGCCAGCAGCCCGGGACAGGGGTTAACCTACGAGCAGTACTTC
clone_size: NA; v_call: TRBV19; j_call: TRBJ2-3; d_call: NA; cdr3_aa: CASSINTDTQYF; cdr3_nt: TGTGCCAGTAGTATCAACACAGATACGCAGTATTTT
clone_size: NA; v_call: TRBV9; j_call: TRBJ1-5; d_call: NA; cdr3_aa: CASSRGGGQPQHF; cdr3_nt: TGTGCCAGCAGCAGGGGGGGTGGTCAGCCCCAGCATTTT
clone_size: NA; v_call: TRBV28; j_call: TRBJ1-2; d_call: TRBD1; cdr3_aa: CASSLLDRGNYGYTF; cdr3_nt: TGTGCCAGCAGTTTACTGGACAGGGGCAACTATGGCTACACCTTC
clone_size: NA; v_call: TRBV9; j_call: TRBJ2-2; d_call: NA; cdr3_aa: CASSPLSGELFF; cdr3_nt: TGTGCCAGCAGCCCCCTGAGCGGGGAGCTGTTTTTT
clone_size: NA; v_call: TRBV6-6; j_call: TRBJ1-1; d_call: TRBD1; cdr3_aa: CASSLRQGNTEAFF; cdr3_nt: TGTGCCAGCAGTTTACGACAGGGGAACACTGAAGCTTTCTTT
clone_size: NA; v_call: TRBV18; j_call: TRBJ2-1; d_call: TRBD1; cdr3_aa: CASSPQGQGGNEQFF; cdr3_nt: TGTGCCAGCTCACCACAGGGACAGGGAGGCAATGAGCAGTTCTTC
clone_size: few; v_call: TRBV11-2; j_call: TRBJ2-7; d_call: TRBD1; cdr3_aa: CASRTRAGTGGIYEQYF; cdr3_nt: TGTGCCAGCAGGACTAGGGCGGGGACAGGGGGGATCTACGAGCAGTACTTC
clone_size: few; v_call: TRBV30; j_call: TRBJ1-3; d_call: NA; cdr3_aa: CACPGRRENTIYF; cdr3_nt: TGTGCCTGCCCGGGCCGACGGGAAAACACCATATATTTT
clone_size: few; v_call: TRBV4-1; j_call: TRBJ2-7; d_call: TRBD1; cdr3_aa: CASSHRGKRNTYEQYF; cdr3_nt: TGCGCCAGCAGCCACAGGGGGAAGCGGAATACCTACGAGCAGTACTTC
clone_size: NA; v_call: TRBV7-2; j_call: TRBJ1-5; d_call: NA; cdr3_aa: CASSSTTNQPQHF; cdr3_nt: TGTGCCAGCAGCTCTACTACGAATCAGCCCCAGCATTTT
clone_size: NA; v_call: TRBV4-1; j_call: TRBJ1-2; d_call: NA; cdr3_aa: CASSQGVRNYGYTF; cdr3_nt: TGCGCCAGCAGCCAAGGGGTCAGGAACTATGGCTACACCTTC
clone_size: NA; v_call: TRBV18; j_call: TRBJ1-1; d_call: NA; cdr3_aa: CASFLTPNTEAFF; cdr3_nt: TGTGCCAGCTTTCTGACACCAAACACTGAAGCTTTCTTT
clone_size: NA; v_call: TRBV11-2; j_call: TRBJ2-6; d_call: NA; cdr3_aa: CASSLAGTGANVLTF; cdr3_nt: TGTGCCAGCAGCTTAGCAGGGACTGGGGCCAACGTCCTGACTTTC
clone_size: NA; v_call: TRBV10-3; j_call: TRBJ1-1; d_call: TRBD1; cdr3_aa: CAISDLTGTMNTEAFF; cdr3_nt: TGTGCCATCAGTGATCTGACAGGGACCATGAACACTGAAGCTTTCTTT
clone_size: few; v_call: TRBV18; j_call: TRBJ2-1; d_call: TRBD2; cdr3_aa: CASSPQLAGGDEQFF; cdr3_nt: TGTGCCAGCTCACCTCAACTAGCGGGGGGAGATGAGCAGTTCTTC
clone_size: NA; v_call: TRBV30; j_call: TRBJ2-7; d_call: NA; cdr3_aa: CAWSVQQSYEQYF; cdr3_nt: TGTGCCTGGAGTGTACAACAGAGCTACGAGCAGTACTTC
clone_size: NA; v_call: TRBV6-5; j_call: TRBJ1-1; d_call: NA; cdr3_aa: CASSYWGRQTTEAFF; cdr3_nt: TGTGCCAGCAGTTATTGGGGCAGGCAGACCACTGAAGCTTTCTTT
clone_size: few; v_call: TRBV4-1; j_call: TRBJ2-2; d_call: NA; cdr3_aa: CASSQSRISGRHRELFF; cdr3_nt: TGCGCCAGCAGCCAATCCCGGATCAGCGGGCGTCACCGGGAGCTGTTTTTT
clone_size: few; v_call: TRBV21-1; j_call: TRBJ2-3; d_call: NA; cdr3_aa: CAGRVSTSEDADTQYF; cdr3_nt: TGTGCCGGCAGGGTTAGTACTAGCGAGGACGCAGATACGCAGTATTTT
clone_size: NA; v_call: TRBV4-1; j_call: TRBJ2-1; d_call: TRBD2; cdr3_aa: CASSDMGRLAGIYNEQFF; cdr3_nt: TGCGCCAGCAGCGATATGGGGCGACTAGCGGGAATTTACAATGAGCAGTTCTTC
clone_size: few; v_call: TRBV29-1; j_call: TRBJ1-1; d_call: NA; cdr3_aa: CSVDRQMNTEAFF; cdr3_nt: TGCAGCGTTGATCGACAGATGAACACTGAAGCTTTCTTT
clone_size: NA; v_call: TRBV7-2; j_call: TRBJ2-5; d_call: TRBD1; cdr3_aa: CASSRTGVETQYF; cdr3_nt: TGTGCCAGCAGCCGGACAGGGGTAGAGACCCAGTACTTC
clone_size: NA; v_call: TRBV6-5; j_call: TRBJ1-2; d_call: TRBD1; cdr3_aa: CATRTGWGPNYGYTF; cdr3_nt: TGTGCAACCAGGACAGGGTGGGGTCCTAACTATGGCTACACCTTC
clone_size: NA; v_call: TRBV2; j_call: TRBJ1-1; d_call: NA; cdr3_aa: CASSRRGGPEAFF; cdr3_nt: TGTGCCAGCAGTAGGCGGGGGGGGCCCGAAGCTTTCTTT
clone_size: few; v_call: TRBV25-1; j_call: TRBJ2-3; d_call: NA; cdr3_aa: CASSGRHSTDTQYF; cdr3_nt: TGTGCCAGCAGTGGCCGACATAGCACAGATACGCAGTATTTT
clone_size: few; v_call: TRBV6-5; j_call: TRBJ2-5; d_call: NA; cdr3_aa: CASSPGDLGETQYF; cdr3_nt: TGTGCCAGCAGTCCTGGGGACTTGGGGGAGACCCAGTACTTC
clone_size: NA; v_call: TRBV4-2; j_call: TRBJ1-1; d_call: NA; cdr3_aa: CASSPGGTEAFF; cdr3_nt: TGTGCCAGCAGCCCTGGCGGGACTGAAGCTTTCTTT
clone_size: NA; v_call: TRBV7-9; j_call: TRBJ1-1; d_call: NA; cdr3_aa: CASSLGGVNTEAFF; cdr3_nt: TGTGCCAGCAGCTTAGGGGGGGTGAACACTGAAGCTTTCTTT
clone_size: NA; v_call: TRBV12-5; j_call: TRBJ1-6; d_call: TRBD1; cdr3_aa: CASGPQADRGRSPLHF; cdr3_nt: TGTGCTAGTGGTCCACAAGCCGACAGGGGCAGGTCACCCCTCCACTTT
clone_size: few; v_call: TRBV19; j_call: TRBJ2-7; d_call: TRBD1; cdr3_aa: CASSARDRGEQYF; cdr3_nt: TGTGCCAGTAGTGCCCGGGACAGGGGCGAGCAGTACTTC
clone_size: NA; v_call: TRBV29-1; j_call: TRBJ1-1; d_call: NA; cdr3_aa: CSAGGGRYATFF; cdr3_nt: TGCAGCGCTGGGGGGGGAAGATACGCGACTTTCTTT
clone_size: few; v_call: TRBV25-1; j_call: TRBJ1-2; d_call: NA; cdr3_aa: CASSRAGDYGYTF; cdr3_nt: TGTGCCAGCAGCAGGGCTGGAGACTATGGCTACACCTTC
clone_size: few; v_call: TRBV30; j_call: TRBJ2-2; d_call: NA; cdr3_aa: CAWRSGQRTGELFF; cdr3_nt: TGTGCCTGGAGGTCAGGACAGCGCACCGGGGAGCTGTTTTTT
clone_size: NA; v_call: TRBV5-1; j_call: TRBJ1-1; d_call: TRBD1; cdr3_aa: CASSLVAGGTEAFF; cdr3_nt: TGCGCCAGCAGCTTGGTGGCAGGGGGCACTGAAGCTTTCTTT
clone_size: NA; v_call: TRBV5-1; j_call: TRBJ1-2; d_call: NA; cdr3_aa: CASRAAGDYGYTF; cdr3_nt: TGCGCCAGCAGAGCTGCAGGGGACTATGGCTACACCTTC
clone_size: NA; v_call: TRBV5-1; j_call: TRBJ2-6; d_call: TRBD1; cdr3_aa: CASSTASGQGTSGANVLTF; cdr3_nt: TGCGCCAGCAGCACGGCTTCGGGACAGGGCACCTCTGGGGCCAACGTCCTGACTTTC
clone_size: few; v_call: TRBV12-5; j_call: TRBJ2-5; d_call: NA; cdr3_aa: CASGLRLQETQYF; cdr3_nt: TGTGCTAGTGGTTTGAGACTCCAAGAGACCCAGTACTTC
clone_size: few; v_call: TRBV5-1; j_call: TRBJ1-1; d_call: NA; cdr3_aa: CASSGPGSTEAFF; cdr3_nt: TGCGCCAGCAGCGGACCGGGGAGCACTGAAGCTTTCTTT
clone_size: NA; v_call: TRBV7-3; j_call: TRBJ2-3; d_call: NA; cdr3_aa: CASSPNALSTDTQYF; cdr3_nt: TGTGCCAGCAGCCCCAATGCGTTAAGCACAGATACGCAGTATTTT
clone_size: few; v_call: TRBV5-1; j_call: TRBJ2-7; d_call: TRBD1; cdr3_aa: CASSIQGYEQYF; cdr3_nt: TGCGCCAGCAGTATACAGGGGTACGAGCAGTACTTC
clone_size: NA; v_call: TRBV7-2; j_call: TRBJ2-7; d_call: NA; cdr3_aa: CASSQITSRYEQYF; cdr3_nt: TGTGCCAGCAGCCAAATTACGTCGCGCTACGAGCAGTACTTC
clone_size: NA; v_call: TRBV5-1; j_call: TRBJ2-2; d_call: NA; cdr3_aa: CASTSLTGTNTGELFF; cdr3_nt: TGCGCCAGCACTTCACTCACAGGGACCAACACCGGGGAGCTGTTTTTT
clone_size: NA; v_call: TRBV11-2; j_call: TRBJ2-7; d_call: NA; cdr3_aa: CASSSGTSYEQYF; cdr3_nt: TGTGCCAGCAGCTCAGGGACATCCTACGAGCAGTACTTC
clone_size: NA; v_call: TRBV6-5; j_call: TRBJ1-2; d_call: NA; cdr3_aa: CASTNGGAPNYGYTF; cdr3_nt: TGTGCCAGCACCAACGGGGGGGCCCCAAACTATGGCTACACCTTC
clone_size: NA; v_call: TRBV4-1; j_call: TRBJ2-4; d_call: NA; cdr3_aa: CASSHPGAKNIQYF; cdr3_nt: TGCGCCAGCAGCCATCCGGGAGCCAAAAACATTCAGTACTTC
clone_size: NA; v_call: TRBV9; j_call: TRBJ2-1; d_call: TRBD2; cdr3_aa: CASSAGLAGGPWGLGEQFF; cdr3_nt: TGTGCCAGCAGCGCCGGACTAGCGGGAGGGCCTTGGGGTCTAGGTGAGCAGTTCTTC
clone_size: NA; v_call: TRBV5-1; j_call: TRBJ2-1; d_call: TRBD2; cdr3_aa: CASSPSGRAEYNEQFF; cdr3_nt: TGCGCCAGCAGCCCCAGCGGGAGGGCCGAGTACAATGAGCAGTTCTTC